These T cell receptor beta chains were read from a single sample in a study of cytomegalovirus exposure and HLA in healthy donors. The assay was immunoSEQ multiplex PCR, and TCRdb's table has in-frame clones only and misses some. This sample's table has about 200,000 clones. The sequencing input was PBMCs. The receptors come from a boy aged 10-17 years in good health and CMV-seronegative. Both conserved end residues are part of each CDR3. Fields, in order: J gene, V gene, CDR3 protein.

>TRBJ1-2|TRBV27
CASSSRPAGVGIYGYTF
>TRBJ2-3|TRBV10-1
CASSDGGGTDTQYF
>TRBJ1-6|TRBV2
CASSQTGGLSPLHF
>TRBJ1-1|TRBV10-1
CASSRWETGNTEAFF
>TRBJ1-1|TRBV18
CASSQVPNTEAFF
>TRBJ2-5|TRBV6-1
CASIPPGTGKETQYF
>TRBJ1-6|TRBV9
CASSARVQQSPLHF
>TRBJ2-5|TRBV28
CASSSSGTGSETQYF
>TRBJ1-2|TRBV19
CASSQGAGYTF
>TRBJ1-1|TRBV13
CASSYARHTEAFF
>TRBJ2-3|TRBV6-4
CASSATSGGSDTQYF
>TRBJ1-1|TRBV10-3
CAIEDRGPAGGEAFF
>TRBJ1-6|TRBV19
CASSDVGTVRNSPLHF
>TRBJ1-2|TRBV7-2
CASSFRDSYGYTF
>TRBJ1-2|TRBV4-1
CASSQDRGDYGYTF
>TRBJ2-1|TRBV4-1
CASSRNVASGGDEQFF
>TRBJ2-3|TRBV7-2
CASSPRREDTQYF
>TRBJ2-1|TRBV2
CASRVNGGDSYNEQFF
>TRBJ2-3|TRBV15
CATSRGLAGTDTQYF
>TRBJ1-5|TRBV9
CASSVAARGSNQPQHF
>TRBJ2-5|TRBV6-7
CASSYSTPSPRGETQYF
>TRBJ1-4|TRBV27
CASSLGRATNEKLFF
>TRBJ2-1|TRBV5-1
CASSLEPPGESSDNEQFF
>TRBJ2-4|TRBV6-1
CASTSRPDSNIQYF
>TRBJ1-5|TRBV7-2
CASSISGYRDSNQPQHF
>TRBJ1-5|TRBV5-6
CASSLFQGDQPQHF
>TRBJ2-1|TRBV9
CASSTIAGSSYNEQFF
>TRBJ2-2|TRBV5-1
CASSFTATGMAGELFF
>TRBJ2-2|TRBV27
CASSRFERRWTGELFF
>TRBJ1-2|TRBV4-3
CASSQDRWGGEDYGYTF
>TRBJ1-1|TRBV7-3
CAIRDRVGTEAFF
>TRBJ2-7|TRBV4-2
CASSQDLPGSYEQYF
>TRBJ2-2|TRBV5-1
CASSYGDTGELFF
>TRBJ1-1|TRBV19
CASSPSETGTGEAFF
>TRBJ2-1|TRBV4-1
CASSQDLGAGGRNEQFF
>TRBJ1-1|TRBV15
CATSGTVNTEAFF
>TRBJ2-1|TRBV4-1
CASSQEGRERQFF
>TRBJ1-6|TRBV19
CASTNSRGENSPLHF
>TRBJ1-1|TRBV7-9
CASSITGRNEAFF
>TRBJ2-7|TRBV6-4
CASMGAAVSYEQYF
>TRBJ1-6|TRBV30
CAWSVLGQSYNSPLHF
>TRBJ2-3|TRBV13
CASSLGEDYTDTQYF
>TRBJ1-4|TRBV10-3
CAIGPGRIGEKLFF
>TRBJ2-7|TRBV7-9
CASSHRDLGSYEQYF
>NA|TRBV29-1
CSVEIDGRGDYEQYF
>TRBJ2-4|TRBV6-1
CASSPRRGWESIQYF
>TRBJ1-5|TRBV19
CASRPGTGANQPQHF
>TRBJ1-2|TRBV7-3
CASSLGSGVAYGYTF
>TRBJ2-7|TRBV10-2
CASSEGSGLSSYEQYF